Presented here are 32 T cell receptor beta chains from one specimen sequenced in a study of T cells in localized non-small cell lung cancer. Generated by immunoSEQ multiplex PCR, the TCRdb table keeps only in-frame clones and is missing some. The sample lists approximately 1,300 clones; 20% to 25% were seen once. The specimen comprised normal lung tissue next to the tumor, sampled before any cancer treatment. These receptors were taken from a man between 40 and 75 years old with stage III squamous cell lung carcinoma.

This clone is judged medium-sized (0.01 to 0.1%). CDR3 in DNA: TGTGCCAGCAGTATAGGACTAGTTAGCACAGATACGCAGTATTTT. The encoded protein is CASSIGLVSTDTQYF. The rearrangement joins TRBV6-8 to TRBJ2-3, with TRBD2 matching over 7 bases. The CDR3 has 15 residues. Germline CDR1 MNHGY, CDR2 SAAAGT. The ends lost 5 bases at V and 0 bases at J; junction bases unmatched: 5.

The V gene is TRBV19, the J gene TRBJ1-6; no firm D call. The CDR3 is made up of 12 amino acids. Germline CDR1 reads LNHDA; CDR2 reads SQIVND (reference sequence). Trimming removed 5 bases from V and 14 bases from J, with 13 bases in between. For the CDR3, the DNA is TGTGCCAGTAGTCCCCAGAGCGGGACCCTCCACTTT. Translating gives CASSPQSGTLHF.

This clone was counted a few times. The gene calls are TRBV6-8 and TRBJ1-5, with D possibly being TRBD1 (6 bases). V lost 2 bases and J lost 3, with 20 bases in between. The CDR3 is 18 residues long. The germline gives CDR1 MNHGY, CDR2 SAAAGT. The CDR3 DNA reads as TGTGCCAGCAGTTACCGAGGGGGGTATTATGAGGTCAATCAGCCCCAGCATTTT. Amino acid sequence: CASSYRGGYYEVNQPQHF.

The chain has TRBV19 and TRBJ1-4; D gene unclear. This CDR3 is 13 amino acids long. The germline V gene has CDR1 LNHDA and CDR2 SQIVND (reference sequence). Trimming stripped 5 bases from V and 12 bases from J, with 16 bases between. This CDR3 is CASSDPWSGELFF. The CDR3 nucleotides read TGTGCCAGTAGTGACCCCTGGTCTGGGGAACTGTTTTTT.

V is TRBV6-8 and J is TRBJ2-3, with D perhaps TRBD1 (7 bases). Germline V gene lookup returns CDR1 MNHGY and CDR2 SAAAGT. V was trimmed by 2 bases and J by 0 bases, leaving 15 bases between them. The CDR3 length is 17 residues. As DNA, the CDR3 is TGTGCCAGCAGTTACGACAGGGACTTCCCTAGCACAGATACGCAGTATTTT. Translation: CASSYDRDFPSTDTQYF.

This clone showed up just a few times. The rearrangement joins TRBV11-3 to TRBJ1-2; D remains ambiguous. Germline CDR1 and CDR2: SGHNT and YENEEA. This CDR3 is 14 amino acids long. V dropped 2 bases and J dropped 0 bases, with 7 bases sitting between them. The CDR3 here is CASSLTRTNYGYTF. The DNA of the CDR3 is TGTGCCAGCAGCTTAACCAGGACTAACTATGGCTACACCTTC.

This clone was counted only a few times. The chain couples TRBV19 to TRBJ1-1, with a possible D match to TRBD1 (6 bases). This CDR3 comprises 13 residues. Trimming cost V 10 bases and J 7 bases, with 19 bases left between them. Looked up from germline, CDR1 is LNHDA and CDR2 is SQIVND (reference sequence). CDR3 coding DNA: TGTGCCACTACGGACAGCAACCTTCTTGAAGCTTTCTTT. Translating it yields CATTDSNLLEAFF. The whole variable domain, remainder taken from reference TRBV19 and TRBJ1-1, is DGGITQSPKYLFRKEGQNVTLSCEQNLNHDAMYWYRQDPGQGLRLIYYSQIVNDFQKGDIAEGYSVSREKKESFPLTVTSAQKNPTAFYLCATTDSNLLEAFFGQGTRLTVV.

The sample holds a few counts of this clone. The chain employs TRBV18 and TRBJ2-5, with D tentatively TRBD2 (5 bases). The germline V gene encodes CDR1 KGHSH and CDR2 LQKENI. The CDR3 has 15 amino acids. Trimming left V 6 bases short and J 5 bases short, with 19 bases between. CDR3 coding DNA: TGTGCCAGCTCGGGGTCCGGCAGGTCGGGGGAGACCCAGTACTTC. It yields the protein CASSGSGRSGETQYF.

This rearrangement joins TRBV10-3 to TRBJ2-2; D unclear. CDR1 is ENHRY and CDR2 is SYGVKD in the germline V gene. This CDR3 comprises 17 residues. Trimming left V 0 bases short and J 6 bases short, with 17 bases between. The DNA of the CDR3 is TGTGCCATCAGTGAGTCGCGCGACCAAACGAGTTCCGGGGAGCTGTTTTTT. Its translation: CAISESRDQTSSGELFF.

This clone is medium-sized (0.01 to 0.1%) in the sample. V and J are TRBV11-3 and TRBJ2-1, with 11 bases matching TRBD2. The CDR3 has 15 residues. V dropped 5 bases and J dropped 8; count of bases not matched to a gene: 8. Per the germline V gene, CDR1 is SGHNT and CDR2 is YENEEA. CDR3 region: CASSHQTSGVHEQFF. In nucleotides, the CDR3 is TGTGCCAGCAGCCACCAGACTAGCGGGGTCCATGAGCAGTTCTTC.

Judged by abundance, this clone is large. The V call is TRBV11-3, the J call TRBJ1-1; weak D call: TRBD1 (6 bases). This CDR3 has 14 amino acids. CDR1 is SGHNT, CDR2 YENEEA, per germline. Deletions cut 5 bases from V and 7 bases from J, with 17 bases between. CDR3 sequence reads: CASSRWAGGGEAFF. CDR3 bases: TGTGCCAGCAGCCGCTGGGCCGGGGGCGGTGAAGCTTTCTTT.

V gene TRBV11-3 combines with J gene TRBJ2-5; D tentatively reads TRBD1 or TRBD2 (7 bases each). The CDR3 totals 14 residues. V was pared by 3 bases and J by 3 bases, with 11 bases between. Germline V gene sequence: CDR1 SGHNT, CDR2 YENEEA. The chain's CDR3 is CASSLGGGKETQYF. The CDR3 DNA sequence: TGTGCCAGCAGCTTGGGAGGGGGCAAAGAGACCCAGTACTTC.

The J gene is TRBJ2-2, the V gene TRBV19, with 7 bases matching TRBD1. The CDR3 is 14 residues long. Per the germline V gene, CDR1 is LNHDA and CDR2 is SQIVND (reference sequence). The trim removed 5 bases at V and 3 bases at J, leaving 3 bases unmatched. In nucleotides, the CDR3 is TGTGCCAGTAGTCGAACAGGGGACACCGGGGAGCTGTTTTTT. Translation gives CASSRTGDTGELFF.

The chain links TRBV30 to TRBJ2-4; unclear D gene. CDR3 length: 13 amino acids. Trimming removed 0 bases from V and 6 bases from J, with 9 bases in between. In germline, CDR1 is GTSNPN, CDR2 SVGIG (reference sequence). CDR3 DNA: TGTGCCTGGAGTGTACAAGGATCAAACATTCAGTACTTC. Translation: CAWSVQGSNIQYF.

The V gene is TRBV9, the J gene TRBJ1-2; D call uncertain. Looked up from germline, CDR1 is SGDLS and CDR2 is YYNGEE. The CDR3 is made up of 12 amino acids. V was shortened by 5 bases and J by 8 bases, with 13 bases between the two germline ends. The CDR3 DNA follows: TGTGCCAGCAGTGGAGTGGGTTGGGGCTACACCTTC. It yields the protein CASSGVGWGYTF.

The chain uses TRBV19 and TRBJ1-6; no clear D. V was trimmed by 2 bases and J by 8 bases, leaving 10 bases between them. CDR1 is LNHDA and CDR2 is SQIVND in the germline V gene (reference sequence). The CDR3 consists of 14 residues. The CDR3 nucleotides are TGTGCCAGTAGTATAATCAGCCCTGATTCACCCCTCCACTTT. Its translation: CASSIISPDSPLHF.

Only a few counts were recorded for this clone. The CDR3 is CASSQPRLGGNEQFF. CDR3 nucleotides: TGTGCCAGCAGCCAACCAAGACTAGGCGGCAATGAGCAGTTCTTC. The chain is built from TRBV11-3 and TRBJ2-1; perhaps TRBD2 as D (6 bases). Germline V gene lookup returns CDR1 SGHNT and CDR2 YENEEA. Between the trimmed V and J ends, which lost 5 bases and 6 bases, there was a span of 17 bases. This CDR3 is 15 amino acids long.

The J gene is TRBJ2-2, the V gene TRBV9; tentative D call: TRBD1 (5 bases). Trimming cost V 5 bases and J 4 bases, with 9 bases left between them. The germline V gene has CDR1 SGDLS and CDR2 YYNGEE. The CDR3 runs 13 residues. CDR3 amino acids: CASRGQGTGELFF. In DNA form, the CDR3 reads TGTGCCAGCAGGGGGCAGGGCACCGGGGAGCTGTTTTTT.

The genes are TRBV5-1 and TRBJ2-2, with 11 bases lining up with TRBD1. V dropped 4 bases and J dropped 0; count of bases not matched to a gene: 11. From germline, CDR1 is SGHRS and CDR2 YFSETQ. This CDR3 contains 19 residues. CDR3 nucleotides: TGCGCCAGCAGCCGCCAAGGACAGGGGGCAAGAGCGAACACCGGGGAGCTGTTTTTT. As protein: CASSRQGQGARANTGELFF.

This clone is medium-sized within its sample. In DNA form, the CDR3 reads TGTGCCAGCAGCCCCCGATCGACTAACTATGGCTACACCTTC. This codes for CASSPRSTNYGYTF. The V call is TRBV11-3, the J call TRBJ1-2; D is ambiguous. This CDR3 comprises 14 residues. Trimming took 5 bases from V and 0 from J, leaving 10 bases between them. Germline CDR1 is SGHNT and CDR2 is YENEEA.

This sequence joins TRBV6-8 and TRBJ2-1; 10 nucleotides line up with TRBD2. The CDR3 is made up of 15 amino acids. Germline V gene sequence: CDR1 MNHGY, CDR2 SAAAGT. V lost 5 bases and J lost 6; bases outside the gene matches: 7. The CDR3 sequence: CASSDTAGGLNEQFF. CDR3 nucleotides: TGTGCCAGCAGTGACACAGCGGGGGGGCTCAATGAGCAGTTCTTC.

By share, this clone counts as medium-sized (0.01 to 0.1%). The chain is built from TRBV9 and TRBJ1-6; 9 positions match TRBD1. The CDR3 is made up of 16 amino acids. Losses at the gene ends were 4 bases for V and 8 bases for J; bases not matched to a gene: 10. Germline CDR1 SGDLS, CDR2 YYNGEE. CDR3 residues: CASSRQGERIDSPLHF. For the CDR3, the DNA is TGTGCCAGCAGCAGACAGGGGGAGAGGATTGATTCACCCCTCCACTTT. Looking up the rest from reference TRBV9 and TRBJ1-6 gives the full variable domain: DSGVTQTPKHLITATGQRVTLRCSPRSGDLSVYWYQQSLDQGLQFLIQYYNGEERAKGNILERFSAQQFPDLHSELNLSSLELGDSALYFCASSRQGERIDSPLHFGNGTRLTVT.

DNA for the CDR3: TGTGCCAGTAGTATAGGCGCGGCGGGATTCGAAAACACCATATATTTT. Translating gives CASSIGAAGFENTIYF. This chain connects TRBV19 to TRBJ1-3; D not certain. Germline V gene lookup returns CDR1 LNHDA and CDR2 SQIVND (reference sequence). V lost 1 base and J 6 bases, leaving 16 bases between the germline ends. The CDR3 sequence is 16 residues long.

The V gene is TRBV12-5, the J gene TRBJ2-2, with D maybe TRBD2 (6 bases). The V gene's germline CDR1 is LGHNT and CDR2 FRNRAP. This CDR3 comprises 13 residues. In nucleotides, the CDR3 is TGTGCCAGCAACCGCGGGGACACCGGGGAGCTGTTTTTT. Its protein product is CASNRGDTGELFF.

V usage is TRBV28 and J usage is TRBJ2-4; D not resolved. Deletions cut 8 bases from V and 6 bases from J, with 11 bases between. The CDR3 consists of 12 residues. Germline V lookup: CDR1 MDHEN, CDR2 SYDVKM. The CDR3 nucleotides read TGTGCCAGCGGGCAGCTCGGAAACATTCAGTACTTC. Translating it yields CASGQLGNIQYF.

This rearrangement joins TRBV9 to TRBJ1-1, with 7 bases that match TRBD1. The trim removed 3 bases at V and 6 bases at J, leaving 11 bases unmatched. Germline CDR1 SGDLS, CDR2 YYNGEE. The CDR3 consists of 15 residues. CDR3 protein: CASSAVEQGRPEAFF. The DNA for the CDR3 is TGTGCCAGCAGCGCCGTCGAACAGGGGCGACCTGAAGCTTTCTTT.

The chain links TRBV18 to TRBJ1-6, with TRBD1 matching 8 bases. Looked up from germline, CDR1 is KGHSH and CDR2 is LQKENI. J gave up 5 bases and V 5 bases, and 2 bases lay outside the gene matches. The CDR3 extends over 14 amino acids. CDR3 amino acids: CASSSGQDNSPLHF. CDR3 nucleotide sequence: TGTGCCAGCTCATCGGGACAGGATAATTCACCCCTCCACTTT.

The gene calls are TRBV10-2 and TRBJ2-5, with D possibly being TRBD2 (5 bases). This CDR3 is built from 13 residues. The V gene's germline CDR1 is WSHSY and CDR2 SAAADI. Trimming pared 7 bases from V and 5 bases from J, leaving 14 bases between. In DNA, the CDR3 is TGCGCCAGCACTCTCACCGGGGAGGAGACCCAGTACTTC. Its translation: CASTLTGEETQYF.

In this sample, this clone turned up a few times. The V call is TRBV9, the J call TRBJ1-1, with 8 bases lining up with TRBD1. V was pared by 5 bases and J by 0 bases, with 15 bases of the junction left unmatched. CDR1 is SGDLS, CDR2 YYNGEE, per germline. The CDR3 spans 18 residues. DNA for the CDR3: TGTGCCAGCAGTGAGTTTTACGGACAGGGACTTATGAACACTGAAGCTTTCTTT. It codes for CASSEFYGQGLMNTEAFF.

The chain uses TRBV15 and TRBJ2-2; 7 nucleotides align to TRBD1. After removal of 4 bases from V and 6 bases from J, the junction contained 8 bases not matched to a gene. The CDR3 consists of 15 residues. Looked up from germline, CDR1 is LNHNV and CDR2 is YYDKDF (reference sequence). CDR3: CATSNRGGTAGELFF. The CDR3 DNA reads as TGTGCCACCAGCAATAGAGGGGGCACTGCCGGGGAGCTGTTTTTT.

The chain is built from TRBV11-3 and TRBJ1-1, with 7 bases that match TRBD1. J was trimmed by 5 bases and V by 5 bases; bases with no gene match: 8. This CDR3 is 14 amino acids long. Per germline, CDR1 SGHNT and CDR2 YENEEA. CDR3 sequence: CASSVTGVGTEAFF. The CDR3 region has the DNA TGTGCCAGCAGCGTAACAGGGGTTGGGACTGAAGCTTTCTTT.

The V and J genes are TRBV5-1 and TRBJ1-1, with 7 nucleotides matching TRBD1. Germline assignment: CDR1 SGHRS and CDR2 YFSETQ. The CDR3 length is 17 residues. The ends lost 2 bases at V and 5 bases at J; junction bases unmatched: 15. This CDR3 reads CASSFARDRARRTEAFF. The DNA of the CDR3 is TGCGCCAGCAGCTTTGCCAGAGACAGGGCTCGTCGTACTGAAGCTTTCTTT.